This T cell receptor (beta chain) was recovered during a study of beta chain features in type 1 diabetes. Study-level points and caveats: All four CD4+ subsets from Type 1 diabetes patients carried moderately but significantly shorter TCRB CDR3s.

TCRB transcripts that were expressed got sequenced, as all of the isolated RNA had been reverse transcribed. This table comes from immunoSEQ multiplex PCR, and its TCRdb copy is limited to in-frame clones, with some not included. Of under 25,000 clones in the sample, more than 45% were seen once. The CDR3 has 15 amino acids. After removal of 5 bases from V and 6 bases from J, the junction contained 8 bases not matched to a gene. Germline V gives CDR1 SEHNR, CDR2 FQNEAQ (reference sequence). A word on this clone: Its target is unknown.

The origin of this receptor is a man younger than 35 with type 1 diabetes. This rearrangement joins TRBV7-9 to TRBJ2-3; 10 bases map to TRBD2. Sequencing used stem cell memory CD4+ T cells from blood. CDR3 protein: CASSPISGGMDTQYF. The CDR3 bases are TGTGCCAGCAGCCCCATTAGCGGGGGGATGGATACGCAGTATTTT.